The 8 T cell receptor beta chains below come from one sample, sequenced in a study of blood T cell repertoires in COVID-19. TCRdb's table, derived via immunoSEQ multiplex PCR, lists solely in-frame clones and lacks some. This sample carries over 110,000 clones, approximately 89% of them seen once, and the ten largest clones take approximately 1.5%. Sequenced sample: peripheral blood. The receptors derive from a woman between 50 and 59 years old with acute or convalescent COVID-19.

This chain connects TRBV7-9 to TRBJ2-7; 10 nucleotides match TRBD2. V gave up 4 bases and J gave up 3 bases; unmatched junction bases: 6. The CDR3 is made up of 15 amino acids. Germline CDR1 is SEHNR and CDR2 is FQNEAQ (reference sequence). The CDR3 here is CASSSPASGGYEQYF. The CDR3 nucleotides read TGTGCCAGCAGCTCCCCGGCTAGCGGGGGCTACGAGCAGTACTTC.

This sequence joins TRBV6-2 or TRBV6-3 and TRBJ2-7; D possibly corresponds to TRBD1 (5 bases). The germline gives CDR1 MNHEY, CDR2 SVGEGT. The CDR3 spans 14 residues. Deletions cut 3 bases from V and 7 bases from J, with 16 bases between. The CDR3 here is CASSYDSHGWEQYF. Written as DNA, the CDR3 is TGTGCCAGCAGTTATGACAGCCACGGATGGGAGCAGTACTTC.

V usage is TRBV18 and J usage is TRBJ1-6; TRBD1 matches 7 bases. The CDR3 runs to 16 residues. Germline V gene sequence: CDR1 KGHSH, CDR2 LQKENI. Trimming took 2 bases from V and 2 from J; bases not matched to a gene: 3. CDR3 amino acids: CASSPRDRAYNSPLHF. The CDR3 bases are TGTGCCAGCTCACCAAGAGACAGGGCCTATAATTCACCCCTCCACTTT.

This clone was counted a single time. The chain is built from TRBV6-5 and TRBJ2-4; 9 bases align to TRBD1. In germline, CDR1 is MNHEY, CDR2 SVGAGI. CDR3 length: 15 residues. The trim removed 6 bases at V and 5 bases at J, leaving 8 bases unmatched. The CDR3 nucleotides are TGTGCCAGCAGCCCCGGGACAGGGCGTGAAAACATTCAGTACTTC. Amino acid sequence: CASSPGTGRENIQYF.

This clone was picked up many times. V is TRBV4-1 and J is TRBJ2-7, with D tentatively TRBD1 (6 bases). V was shortened by 1 base and J by 3 bases, with 10 bases between the two germline ends. Germline CDR1 and CDR2: MGHRA and YSYEKL. The CDR3 spans 14 residues. CDR3 coding DNA: TGCGCCAGCAGCCAAGGGACAGCCTTCTACGAGCAGTACTTC. Protein: CASSQGTAFYEQYF.

The DNA for the CDR3 is TGTGCCACCAGTAAGCGCCTCCTTGTCAATGAGCAGTTCTTC. It yields the protein CATSKRLLVNEQFF. The V gene is TRBV15, the J gene TRBJ2-1; D unresolved. V was cut by 6 bases and J by 6 bases, with 15 bases left in between. The germline V gene has CDR1 LNHNV and CDR2 YYDKDF (reference sequence). This CDR3 comprises 14 residues.

The chain recombines TRBV5-1 with TRBJ2-6; perhaps TRBD2 as D (6 bases). CDR3 length: 16 residues. Per the germline V gene, CDR1 is SGHRS and CDR2 is YFSETQ. Trimming took 0 bases from V and 4 from J, leaving 11 bases between them. In DNA form, the CDR3 reads TGCGCCAGCAGCTTGGGGAGGGGTTTGGGGGCCAACGTCCTGACTTTC. Protein product: CASSLGRGLGANVLTF.

About this clone: Other DNA sequences from this sample encode an identical CDR3 as well. The gene calls are TRBV9 and TRBJ1-5; D remains ambiguous. The germline V gene has CDR1 SGDLS and CDR2 YYNGEE. The CDR3 is 13 residues long. V lost 3 bases to trimming and J lost 0 bases, with 4 bases between them. In DNA, the CDR3 is TGTGCCAGCAGCGACAATAGCAATCAGCCCCAGCATTTT. Translating it yields CASSDNSNQPQHF.